One sample yielded the 5 T cell receptor beta chains listed below, sequenced in a study of regulatory T cells in long-lasting Graves disease. Time point noted: newly diagnosed GD, antithyroid drugs for less than 3 months. TCR sequences were obtained from RNA taken from PBMCs. Building the TCR beta libraries relied on iRepertoire HTBI primers, and CDR3 regions underwent Arm-PCR. TCRdb re-called the multiplex PCR reads with MiXCR, one entry per CDR3 protein. In the table there are around 500,000 distinct CDR3 sequences, about 12% of which are singletons. In addition, the sample was reused for a study of T cells in Graves' hyperthyroidism and ophthalmopathy.

This specimen was peripheral blood mononuclear cells (PBMCs), taken at new diagnosis, from a patient treated with antithyroid drugs. These receptors all stem from a woman aged 25-40 years with Graves disease.

In its sample, this clonotype was seen many times. The J gene is TRBJ2-5, the V gene TRBV7-2; 7 nucleotides match TRBD2. Germline lookup yields CDR1 SGHTA and CDR2 FQGNSA. V was clipped by 0 bases and J by 5 bases; unmatched bases: 6. The CDR3 totals 15 residues. This CDR3 is CASSLAGGRLETQYF. As DNA, the CDR3 is TGTGCCAGCAGCTTAGCGGGAGGGAGGCTGGAGACCCAGTACTTC.

This clonotype was seen only once. The chain carries TRBV12-3 or TRBV12-4 and TRBJ1-2; 9 bases line up with TRBD1. With V trimmed by 5 bases and J by 3 bases, 4 bases remained unmatched. The CDR3 contains 14 residues. The CDR3 coding sequence is TGTGCCAGCAGTGGGACAGGGAGGGACTATGGCTACACCTTC. Protein product: CASSGTGRDYGYTF.

The chain joins TRBV6-2 or TRBV6-3 to TRBJ1-1; D remains unclear. This CDR3 contains 14 residues. CDR1 is MNHEY and CDR2 is SVGEGT in the germline V gene. Deletions cut 0 bases from V and 6 bases from J, with 11 bases between. The CDR3 spells CASSYSTRTSEAFF. The CDR3 DNA reads as TGTGCCAGCAGTTACTCGACCCGGACCTCTGAAGCTTTCTTT.

This clonotype has a count of ten or more. The rearrangement uses TRBV6-2 or TRBV6-3 and TRBJ2-2; no firm D call. The V and J ends lost 2 bases and 2 bases respectively, with 3 bases between them. CDR1 MNHEY and CDR2 SVGEGT come from the germline V gene. The CDR3 has 13 amino acids. The CDR3: CASSYSNTGELFF. In DNA form, the CDR3 reads TGTGCCAGCAGTTACAGTAACACCGGGGAGCTGTTTTTT.

A note on this clonotype: This may be a read error, as it is one base from a much larger clone. The chain joins TRBV27 to TRBJ2-5, with 7 bases lining up with TRBD2. The end of the DNA aligns better with TRBJ2-1, so the J call may be wrong. The CDR3 consists of 16 residues. Germline assignment: CDR1 MNHEY and CDR2 SMNVEV (reference sequence). DNA for the CDR3: TGTGCCAGCAGTCCTCCGTCCGGGACTAAGTACAATGAGCAGTTCTTC. Its translation: CASSPPSGTKYNEQFF.